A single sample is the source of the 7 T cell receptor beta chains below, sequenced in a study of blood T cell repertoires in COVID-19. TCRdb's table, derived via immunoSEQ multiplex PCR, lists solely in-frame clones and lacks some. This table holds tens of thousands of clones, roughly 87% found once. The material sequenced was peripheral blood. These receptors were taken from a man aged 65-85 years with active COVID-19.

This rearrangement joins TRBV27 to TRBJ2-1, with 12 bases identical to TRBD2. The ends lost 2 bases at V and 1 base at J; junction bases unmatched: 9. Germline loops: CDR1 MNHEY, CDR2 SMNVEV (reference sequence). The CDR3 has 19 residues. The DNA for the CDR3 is TGTGCCAGCAGTTTAAGGGCTAGCGGGGGGGCTCCGTCCTACAATGAGCAGTTCTTC. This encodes CASSLRASGGAPSYNEQFF.

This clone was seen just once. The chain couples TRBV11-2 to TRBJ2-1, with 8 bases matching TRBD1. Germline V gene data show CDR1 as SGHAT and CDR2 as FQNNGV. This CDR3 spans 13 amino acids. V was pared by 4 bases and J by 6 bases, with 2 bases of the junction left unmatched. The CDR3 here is CASSSTGVNEQFF. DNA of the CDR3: TGTGCCAGCAGCTCGACAGGGGTCAATGAGCAGTTCTTC.

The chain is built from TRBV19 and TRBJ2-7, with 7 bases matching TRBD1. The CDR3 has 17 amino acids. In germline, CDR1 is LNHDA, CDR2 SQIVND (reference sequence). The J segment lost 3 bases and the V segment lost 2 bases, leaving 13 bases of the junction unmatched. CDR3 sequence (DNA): TGTGCCAGTAGTATAAAAACCGGGACAGATTCTTTCTACGAGCAGTACTTC. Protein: CASSIKTGTDSFYEQYF.

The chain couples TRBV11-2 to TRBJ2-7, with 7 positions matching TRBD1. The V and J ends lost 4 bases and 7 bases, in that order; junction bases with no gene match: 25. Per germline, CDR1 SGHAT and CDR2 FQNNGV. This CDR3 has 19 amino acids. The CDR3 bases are TGTGCCAGCAGCTCTGTTAGGACAGGAGCTCATGTCCGCCGAAAAGAGCAGTACTTC. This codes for CASSSVRTGAHVRRKEQYF.

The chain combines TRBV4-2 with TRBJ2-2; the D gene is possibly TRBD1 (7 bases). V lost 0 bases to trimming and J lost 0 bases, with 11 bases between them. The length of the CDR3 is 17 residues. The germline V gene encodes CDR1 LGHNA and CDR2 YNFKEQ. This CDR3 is CASSQEEGAANTGELFF. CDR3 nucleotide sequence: TGTGCCAGCAGCCAAGAGGAGGGGGCCGCGAACACCGGGGAGCTGTTTTTT.

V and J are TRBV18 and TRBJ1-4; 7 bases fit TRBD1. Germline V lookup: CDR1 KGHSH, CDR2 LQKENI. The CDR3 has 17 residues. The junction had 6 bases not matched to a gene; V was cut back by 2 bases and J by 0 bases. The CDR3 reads CASSPAGQRTTNEKLFF. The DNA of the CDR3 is TGTGCCAGCTCACCAGCGGGACAGCGAACAACTAATGAAAAACTGTTTTTT.

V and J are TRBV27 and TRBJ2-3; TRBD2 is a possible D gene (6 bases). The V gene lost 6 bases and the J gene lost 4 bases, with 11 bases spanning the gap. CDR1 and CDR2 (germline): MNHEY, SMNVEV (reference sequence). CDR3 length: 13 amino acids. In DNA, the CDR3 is TGTGCCAGCAGCACTACGGGGGCAGATACGCAGTATTTT. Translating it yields CASSTTGADTQYF.